The 26 T cell receptor beta chains given below trace back to one sample, sequenced in a study of identical twins. TCRdb independently ran MiXCR on the 5' RACE reads; one entry per CDR3 protein. The sample includes more than 200,000 distinct CDR3 sequences, over 11% of them seen just once. The sequenced sample was memory (CD45RO+) T cells sorted from blood. These receptors were taken from a woman under 30 in good health.

This clonotype was counted at least ten times. This rearrangement joins TRBV12-3 or TRBV12-4 to TRBJ2-7; maybe TRBD1 (5 bases). The CDR3 has 14 residues. V lost 1 base, J lost 3 bases, and 10 bases lay in between. CDR3 nucleotide sequence: TGTGCCAGCAGTTTAGGCAGGGATAACTACGAGCAGTACTTC. Translating gives CASSLGRDNYEQYF.

The chain has TRBV27 and TRBJ2-7; D is ambiguous. The germline V and J ends were trimmed by 0 bases and 6 bases, with 12 bases remaining between them. The CDR3 consists of 14 residues. Germline V gene sequence: CDR1 MNHEY, CDR2 SMNVEV (reference sequence). The CDR3 loop is CASSLSGHSTEQYF. CDR3 nucleotide sequence: TGTGCCAGCAGTTTATCGGGCCACTCGACCGAGCAGTACTTC.

This clonotype was observed a handful of times. The chain links TRBV10-3 to TRBJ2-5; TRBD2 is a possible D gene (5 bases). CDR1 and CDR2 (germline): ENHRY, SYGVKD. V lost 11 bases and J 2 bases, leaving 12 bases between the germline ends. This CDR3 has 12 residues. The CDR3 nucleotides are TGTGCCGTCCGACGGGAACAAGAGACCCAGTACTTC. This gives the protein CAVRREQETQYF.

The rearrangement links TRBV20-1 to TRBJ2-3; D may be TRBD2 (6 bases). This CDR3 region has 14 residues. Trimming took off 1 base at V and 2 bases at J, with 10 bases between the two ends. Germline-derived CDR1 and CDR2 are DFQATT and SNEGSKA (reference sequence). CDR3 sequence: CSARAGVDTDTQYF. CDR3 sequence (DNA): TGCAGTGCTAGAGCGGGGGTCGACACAGATACGCAGTATTTT.

A few counts support this clonotype. The chain carries TRBV6-5 and TRBJ2-7; TRBD1 matches at 9 bases. The germline V gene has CDR1 MNHEY and CDR2 SVGAGI. The CDR3 length is 14 residues. Trimming cost V 3 bases and J 3 bases; bases outside gene matches: 3. The DNA for the CDR3 is TGTGCCAGCAGTTATGGGACAGGGAACTACGAGCAGTACTTC. Residues: CASSYGTGNYEQYF.

This clonotype was recorded many times. The gene calls are TRBV5-1 and TRBJ2-5; tentatively, D is TRBD1 (6 bases). V was shortened by 4 bases and J by 4 bases, with 14 bases between the two germline ends. Germline lookup yields CDR1 SGHRS and CDR2 YFSETQ. The CDR3 runs 14 residues. In DNA form, the CDR3 reads TGCGCCAGCAGCCAACAGGGATTAGCAGAGACCCAGTACTTC. Protein: CASSQQGLAETQYF.

This clonotype appeared many times. The rearrangement links TRBV14 to TRBJ1-6, with D possibly matching TRBD1 (6 bases). V was pared by 2 bases and J by 9 bases, with 11 bases between. Per germline, CDR1 SGHDN and CDR2 FVKESK. This CDR3 is 14 amino acids long. CDR3 DNA: TGTGCCAGCAGCCAACTTACAGGGATTTCACCCCTCCACTTT. This sequence encodes CASSQLTGISPLHF.

The chain is built from TRBV20-1 and TRBJ2-7; D is uncertain. V lost 6 bases and J lost 3, with 15 bases in between. The CDR3 is 13 residues long. Germline assignment: CDR1 DFQATT and CDR2 SNEGSKA (reference sequence). Here the CDR3 reads CSANRLELYEQYF. Here the CDR3 DNA reads TGCAGTGCCAATCGACTGGAACTCTACGAGCAGTACTTC.

This clonotype was picked up a small number of times. V gene TRBV6-2 or TRBV6-3 combines with J gene TRBJ2-5, with 9 nucleotides matching TRBD2. Germline V gives CDR1 MNHEY, CDR2 SVGEGT. This CDR3 has 14 amino acids. The V gene end was trimmed by 6 bases and the J gene end by 5 bases; junction bases not matched to a gene: 7. CDR3 nucleotide sequence: TGTGCCAGCAGAAATAGCGGGAGTATGGAGACCCAGTACTTC. Translated: CASRNSGSMETQYF.

This clonotype has a handful of counts. This chain joins TRBV20-1 and TRBJ1-1, with 7 nucleotides matching TRBD1. The trim removed 4 bases at V and 1 base at J, leaving 3 bases unmatched. Per the germline V gene, CDR1 is DFQATT and CDR2 is SNEGSKA (reference sequence). This CDR3 is built from 13 residues. This CDR3 reads CSATGTENTEAFF. CDR3 nucleotide sequence: TGCAGTGCTACCGGGACAGAGAACACTGAAGCTTTCTTT.

This clonotype was detected a few times. This chain connects TRBV11-3 to TRBJ2-1; D is possibly TRBD1 (6 bases). The CDR3 is 12 amino acids. V lost 6 bases and J lost 6, with 9 bases in between. The germline V gene has CDR1 SGHNT and CDR2 YENEEA. The CDR3 is CASRGRGNEQFF. In nucleotides, the CDR3 is TGTGCCAGCAGGGGCAGGGGCAATGAGCAGTTCTTC.

There are a few counts of this clonotype. This chain connects TRBV20-1 to TRBJ2-7; 8 bases align to TRBD2. V lost 3 bases to trimming and J lost 6 bases; unmatched junction nucleotides: 4. The CDR3 is 12 amino acids. Germline CDR1 DFQATT, CDR2 SNEGSKA (reference sequence). CDR3 protein: CSASGRASEQYF. In DNA, the CDR3 is TGCAGTGCTAGCGGGAGGGCCAGCGAGCAGTACTTC.

The rearrangement joins TRBV5-6 to TRBJ2-1, with D uncertain. The V gene's germline CDR1 is SGHDT and CDR2 YYEEEE. The V end was cut by 1 base, the J end by 4 bases, with 12 bases between. This CDR3 has 15 residues. In DNA, the CDR3 is TGTGCCAGCAGCTTGATAGGAACAGTTTACAATGAGCAGTTCTTC. This sequence encodes CASSLIGTVYNEQFF.

V usage is TRBV12-3 or TRBV12-4 and J usage is TRBJ2-3, with TRBD2 matching 8 bases. V trimming: 5 bases; J trimming: 0 bases; junction bases outside the gene matches: 7. This CDR3 has 16 amino acids. Here the CDR3 reads CASSRPSGSSTDTQYF. CDR3 DNA: TGTGCCAGCAGTCGTCCTAGCGGGTCAAGCACAGATACGCAGTATTTT.

The rearrangement uses TRBV5-1 and TRBJ2-5; no clear D gene. The CDR3 is made up of 13 amino acids. CDR1 SGHRS and CDR2 YFSETQ come from the germline V gene. The V end was cut by 9 bases, the J end by 4 bases, with 16 bases between. CDR3 sequence reads: CATSAGSTETQYF. The CDR3 bases are TGCGCCACCTCGGCCGGTTCCACAGAGACCCAGTACTTC.

There are a few counts of this clonotype. The chain employs TRBV24-1 and TRBJ2-5; D is possibly TRBD1 or TRBD2 (5 bases each). Trimming left V 3 bases short and J 5 bases short, with 12 bases between. CDR3 length: 14 amino acids. The V gene's germline CDR1 is KGHDR and CDR2 SFDVKD. Here the CDR3 DNA reads TGTGCCACCAGTGATCACCAGGGCGGGGAGACCCAGTACTTC. Its protein is CATSDHQGGETQYF.

This clonotype was seen a handful of times. V is TRBV11-2 and J is TRBJ2-7, with D unclear. V was trimmed by 2 bases and J by 3 bases, leaving 11 bases between them. The CDR3 runs to 14 residues. The germline gives CDR1 SGHAT, CDR2 FQNNGV. Written as DNA, the CDR3 is TGTGCCAGCAGCTTAAGTGGGCTCCTCTACGAGCAGTACTTC. As protein: CASSLSGLLYEQYF.

This clonotype has ten or more counts. V is TRBV18 and J is TRBJ2-7, with D possibly matching TRBD1 (5 bases). In germline, CDR1 is KGHSH, CDR2 LQKENI. CDR3 size: 14 residues. The V and J ends lost 3 bases and 7 bases respectively, with 16 bases between them. The CDR3 spells CASSPVRVNGEQYF. As DNA, the CDR3 is TGTGCCAGCTCACCCGTCAGGGTCAACGGGGAGCAGTACTTC.

The chain is built from TRBV2 and TRBJ2-7; no clear D gene. CDR3 length equals 14 residues. Trimming took off 1 base at V and 0 bases at J, with 7 bases between the two ends. Looked up from germline, CDR1 is SNHLY and CDR2 is FYNNEI. The CDR3: CASSEEQSSYEQYF. The CDR3 DNA follows: TGTGCCAGCAGTGAAGAGCAGAGCTCCTACGAGCAGTACTTC.

This clonotype was counted only a few times. This chain links TRBV9 with TRBJ1-1; D ambiguous. The germline gives CDR1 SGDLS, CDR2 YYNGEE. CDR3 length: 15 residues. V lost 4 bases to trimming and J lost 0 bases, with 13 bases between them. This chain's CDR3 is CASSTTPVLNTEAFF. In DNA form, the CDR3 reads TGTGCCAGCAGCACCACCCCGGTATTGAACACTGAAGCTTTCTTT. The variable domain in full, with the rest retrieved from reference TRBV9 and TRBJ1-1, is DSGVTQTPKHLITATGQRVTLRCSPRSGDLSVYWYQQSLDQGLQFLIQYYNGEERAKGNILERFSAQQFPDLHSELNLSSLELGDSALYFCASSTTPVLNTEAFFGQGTRLTVV.

The chain uses TRBV27 and TRBJ2-7; 9 nucleotides align to TRBD2. V shed 2 bases, J shed 6 bases, and the junction held 5 bases outside the gene matches. The CDR3 length is 14 residues. Germline CDR1 and CDR2: MNHEY and SMNVEV (reference sequence). CDR3: CASSLQAGGSEQYF. The CDR3 DNA reads as TGTGCCAGCAGTTTACAAGCGGGAGGTTCCGAGCAGTACTTC.

The chain has TRBV6-1 and TRBJ2-7; 8 nucleotides match TRBD1. Germline lookup yields CDR1 MNHNS and CDR2 SASEGT. This CDR3 contains 14 residues. After removal of 6 bases from V and 2 bases from J, the junction contained 6 bases not matched to a gene. CDR3 sequence: CASSPGDRPYEQYF. The DNA for the CDR3 is TGTGCCAGCAGCCCAGGGGACAGGCCCTACGAGCAGTACTTC.

This clonotype was seen ten or more times. V gene TRBV11-2 combines with J gene TRBJ2-7, with 9 nucleotides matching TRBD1. The germline V gene has CDR1 SGHAT and CDR2 FQNNGV. Losses at the gene ends were 2 bases for V and 5 bases for J; bases not matched to a gene: 4. The CDR3 is 14 residues long. The CDR3, as DNA: TGTGCCAGCAGCTTAAGGGACAGGGTGCACGAGCAGTACTTC. This encodes CASSLRDRVHEQYF.

In its sample, this clonotype was seen a few times. The rearrangement uses TRBV11-2 and TRBJ2-1; 11 bases match TRBD2. The V segment lost 10 bases and the J segment 7 bases; nucleotides outside the gene matches: 9. Germline V gene data show CDR1 as SGHAT and CDR2 as FQNNGV. CDR3 length equals 14 residues. In nucleotides, the CDR3 is TGTGCCACCTCAGGGACTAGCGGACGGAATGAGCAGTTCTTC. Translating it yields CATSGTSGRNEQFF.

There are a few counts of this clonotype. This chain links TRBV30 with TRBJ2-2; possibly TRBD1 or TRBD2 for D (5 bases each). With 2 bases removed from V and 2 bases from J, the gap between germline ends came to 9 bases. The germline V gene encodes CDR1 GTSNPN and CDR2 SVGIG (reference sequence). CDR3 length equals 14 residues. In DNA, the CDR3 is TGTGCCTGGAGTCCCGGGACCAACACCGGGGAGCTGTTTTTT. It specifies CAWSPGTNTGELFF.

This clonotype was counted between two and nine times. CDR3 DNA sequence: TGTGCCAGCAGCCCCCATAGCGGGGGGGCCTACAATGAGCAGTTCTTC. Translated, it gives CASSPHSGGAYNEQFF. The rearrangement joins TRBV7-2 to TRBJ2-1, with 11 nucleotides matching TRBD2. Germline V gene sequence: CDR1 SGHTA, CDR2 FQGNSA. The CDR3 sequence is 16 residues long. The trim removed 5 bases at V and 2 bases at J, leaving 5 bases unmatched. The full variable domain, its missing parts supplied by reference TRBV7-2 and TRBJ2-1, is GAGVSQSPSNKVTEKGKDVELRCDPISGHTALYWYRQSLGQGLEFLIYFQGNSAPDKSGLPSDRFSAERTGGSVSTLTIQRTQQEDSAVYLCASSPHSGGAYNEQFFGPGTRLTVL.